The 32 T cell receptor beta chains below come from one sample, sequenced in a study of blood T cells in healthy people across ages. Combining a sample-barcoded 5' primer with a J-beta primer mix, a second PCR ran for 7 to 11 cycles. TCRdb fed the 5' RACE reads into MiXCR, producing one record per CDR3 protein. The sample has 700,000 or so distinct CDR3 sequences; around two fifths are singletons. Sequencing input: blood. All receptors derive from a man aged 80 or over in good health.

This clonotype was counted a few times. The CDR3 region has the DNA TGTGCCAGCAGTAACACTAGGGACTCGACGCAGTATTTT. It translates to CASSNTRDSTQYF. The chain employs TRBV6-5 and TRBJ2-3; tentatively, D is TRBD2 (6 bases). Germline loops: CDR1 MNHEY, CDR2 SVGAGI. This CDR3 comprises 13 residues. V was trimmed by 5 bases and J by 9 bases, leaving 15 bases between them.

This sequence joins TRBV7-2 and TRBJ2-2; TRBD2 matches at 8 bases. The CDR3 has 15 residues. V was pared by 4 bases and J by 8 bases, with 9 bases of the junction left unmatched. Germline CDR1 SGHTA, CDR2 FQGNSA. The CDR3 loop is CASSWQAGVGGELFF. In DNA, the CDR3 is TGTGCCAGCAGCTGGCAAGCGGGGGTGGGTGGGGAGCTGTTTTTT.

The chain uses TRBV20-1 and TRBJ1-5, with TRBD1 identical over 7 bases. With V trimmed by 5 bases and J by 4 bases, 11 bases remained unmatched. The CDR3 runs 15 residues. CDR1 DFQATT and CDR2 SNEGSKA come from the germline V gene (reference sequence). The CDR3 loop reads CSAPFPGQTNQPQHF. DNA for the CDR3: TGCAGTGCTCCTTTTCCGGGACAGACAAATCAGCCCCAGCATTTT.

V usage is TRBV20-1 and J usage is TRBJ2-1; perhaps TRBD1 as D (6 bases). V lost 6 bases to trimming and J lost 5 bases, with 23 bases between them. The CDR3 runs 16 residues. CDR1 and CDR2 from the germline V gene are DFQATT and SNEGSKA (reference sequence). CDR3 coding DNA: TGCAGTGCGTTGATCTCCGGCAGGGGCGGTAACAATGAGCAGTTCTTC. Translated: CSALISGRGGNNEQFF.

The J gene is TRBJ1-1, the V gene TRBV27; D is possibly TRBD1 (5 bases). V was clipped by 6 bases and J by 1 base, with 12 bases between them. Germline values: CDR1 MNHEY, CDR2 SMNVEV (reference sequence). The CDR3 consists of 14 residues. CDR3 in DNA: TGTGCCAGCAGCCGACGAGGGGAGAACACTGAAGCTTTCTTT. Residues: CASSRRGENTEAFF.

This clonotype was counted at least ten times. The CDR3 is CASSLIGQGRSPLHF. CDR3 DNA sequence: TGTGCCAGCAGTTTAATCGGGCAGGGTCGGTCACCCCTCCACTTT. The rearrangement joins TRBV12-3 or TRBV12-4 to TRBJ1-6; maybe TRBD1 (5 bases). With 2 bases removed from V and 10 bases from J, the gap between germline ends came to 15 bases. CDR3 size: 15 residues.

The sample holds a few counts of this clonotype. The rearrangement joins TRBV5-1 to TRBJ2-1; TRBD2 agrees at 12 bases. The CDR3 length is 15 residues. Germline V gene lookup returns CDR1 SGHRS and CDR2 YFSETQ. Trimming took 4 bases from V and 9 from J; bases not matched to a gene: 8. In nucleotides, the CDR3 is TGCGCCAGCAGCGCTGCACTAGCGGGAGGTACTGAGCAGTTCTTC. Protein: CASSAALAGGTEQFF.

V usage is TRBV12-5 and J usage is TRBJ2-5, with TRBD2 as a possible D gene (6 bases). Per the germline V gene, CDR1 is LGHNT and CDR2 is FRNRAP. Trimming pared 3 bases from V and 0 bases from J, leaving 11 bases between. The CDR3 totals 15 residues. The CDR3 loop is CASGFPQRDQETQYF. The DNA of the CDR3 is TGTGCTAGTGGTTTCCCTCAGCGGGACCAAGAGACCCAGTACTTC.

This clonotype was observed a handful of times. The rearrangement joins TRBV20-1 to TRBJ2-3, with D tentatively TRBD2 (6 bases). The V end was cut by 2 bases, the J end by 0 bases, with 15 bases between. The germline V gene has CDR1 DFQATT and CDR2 SNEGSKA (reference sequence). There are 16 residues in the CDR3. The CDR3 here is CSARYGIAASTDTQYF. In nucleotides, the CDR3 is TGCAGTGCTAGATATGGAATAGCGGCCAGCACAGATACGCAGTATTTT.

The table lists this clonotype with many counts. The V gene is TRBV27, the J gene TRBJ2-7; 8 positions agree with TRBD1. CDR1 and CDR2 (germline): MNHEY, SMNVEV (reference sequence). Trimming took 0 bases from V and 4 from J; bases not matched to a gene: 2. CDR3 length equals 14 residues. The CDR3 reads CASSLSRGLYEQYF. The CDR3 DNA follows: TGTGCCAGCAGTTTATCCAGGGGGCTTTACGAGCAGTACTTC.

This clonotype occurred a few times. J is TRBJ2-7 and V is TRBV20-1; 8 positions agree with TRBD2. The germline V gene has CDR1 DFQATT and CDR2 SNEGSKA (reference sequence). The CDR3 extends over 17 amino acids. Trimming took 0 bases from V and 2 from J; bases not matched to a gene: 12. This CDR3 is CSARDFATSEPPYEQYF. The CDR3 DNA is TGCAGTGCTAGAGATTTCGCGACTAGCGAACCCCCCTACGAGCAGTACTTC.

The V and J genes are TRBV6-4 and TRBJ2-1; tentative D call: TRBD2 (6 bases). The CDR3 totals 15 residues. Germline CDR1 reads MRHNA; CDR2 reads SNTAGT. The V gene lost 4 bases and the J gene lost 4 bases, with 14 bases spanning the gap. This CDR3 reads CASSVDSGYYNEQFF. The CDR3 DNA is TGTGCCAGCAGTGTAGATAGCGGTTATTACAATGAGCAGTTCTTC.

The chain links TRBV7-9 to TRBJ2-7; 10 nucleotides line up with TRBD1. J gave up 9 bases and V 5 bases, and 4 bases lay outside the gene matches. Germline lookup yields CDR1 SEHNR and CDR2 FQNEAQ (reference sequence). The CDR3 has 12 amino acids. Here the CDR3 reads CASSGGTGVQYF. As DNA, the CDR3 is TGTGCCAGCAGCGGGGGGACAGGGGTGCAGTACTTC.

This clonotype was seen only a few times. The genes are TRBV14 and TRBJ2-3, with 8 bases fitting TRBD1. From germline, CDR1 is SGHDN and CDR2 FVKESK. J was trimmed by 3 bases and V by 1 base; bases with no gene match: 3. This CDR3 spans 15 amino acids. The CDR3 DNA reads as TGTGCCAGCAGCCAAGCCAGGGGGCGGACAGATACGCAGTATTTT. Amino acid sequence: CASSQARGRTDTQYF.

This clonotype was observed at least ten times. The chain joins TRBV7-2 to TRBJ1-1; unclear D gene. CDR3 length: 13 residues. Trimming removed 1 base at V and 1 base at J, with 4 bases between. CDR1 and CDR2 (germline): SGHTA, FQGNSA. CDR3 sequence: CASSLEGNTEAFF. The CDR3, as DNA: TGTGCCAGCAGCTTAGAGGGGAACACTGAAGCTTTCTTT.

The chain couples TRBV29-1 to TRBJ2-3; TRBD1 matches 7 bases. Looked up from germline, CDR1 is SQVTM and CDR2 is ANQGSEA. CDR3 length: 14 amino acids. V trimming: 4 bases; J trimming: 2 bases; junction bases outside the gene matches: 6. The CDR3 nucleotides read TGCAGCGTTGGCGGCAGGGGGATCACAGATACGCAGTATTTT. Translating gives CSVGGRGITDTQYF.

In regard to this clonotype: This sequence may be a read error, since a much larger clone differs from it by one base. The rearrangement joins TRBV20-1 to TRBJ2-3; TRBD1 matches 11 bases. Germline V gene data show CDR1 as DFQATT and CDR2 as SNEGSKA (reference sequence). The CDR3 totals 13 residues. The CDR3, as DNA: TGCAGGGGAGGACAGGGGGCCCCAGATACGCAGTATTTT. Its translation: CRGGQGAPDTQYF.

This clonotype showed up many times. V is TRBV20-1 and J is TRBJ2-7, with D possibly TRBD2 on 5 matching bases. CDR1 and CDR2 (germline): DFQATT, SNEGSKA (reference sequence). The CDR3 spans 11 residues. The V and J ends lost 6 bases and 6 bases respectively, with 12 bases between them. CDR3 nucleotides: TGCAGTGCGAAGAGGGATGCCGAGCAGTACTTC. Protein product: CSAKRDAEQYF.

Note on this clonotype: Being one base from a much bigger clone, this may be a read error. This chain links TRBV1 with TRBJ2-1; the DNA was not compared with TRBD2, the D call given in the table. TRBV1 is classified as a pseudogene. The CDR3 runs 13 residues. The CDR3 DNA reads as TGCACCAGCGGCCAAACTAGCGGAATAAAAGAGTTCTTC. Its translation is CTSGQTSGIKEFF.

This clonotype was seen more than once but under ten times. The V and J genes are TRBV6-2 or TRBV6-3 and TRBJ2-1; D is perhaps TRBD1 (6 bases). Germline V gene data show CDR1 as MNHEY and CDR2 as SVGEGT. V was trimmed by 5 bases and J by 9 bases, leaving 14 bases between them. There are 13 residues in the CDR3. CDR3: CASSPQGIGEQFF. CDR3 DNA sequence: TGTGCCAGCAGTCCCCAGGGGATAGGTGAGCAGTTCTTC.

In its sample, this clonotype was seen a few times. The rearrangement joins TRBV4-2 to TRBJ1-2; TRBD1 matches 8 bases. The CDR3 is 15 residues long. Per germline, CDR1 LGHNA and CDR2 YNFKEQ. The J segment lost 5 bases and the V segment lost 2 bases, leaving 7 bases of the junction unmatched. For the CDR3, the DNA is TGTGCCAGCAGCCAACCTGAAACAGGGGGGTATGGCTACACCTTC. Encoded protein: CASSQPETGGYGYTF.

Turning to this clonotype: A much larger clone differs by one base, so this may be a read error. The chain is built from TRBV28 and TRBJ2-3, with 7 nucleotides matching TRBD1. Trimming removed 11 bases from V and 0 bases from J; junction bases left unmatched: 11. Germline-derived CDR1 and CDR2 are MDHEN and SYDVKM. The CDR3 covers 15 residues. CDR3 sequence reads: CAGGSQGLSTDTQYF. DNA of the CDR3: TGTGCCGGCGGATCACAGGGGCTTAGCACAGATACGCAGTATTTT.

The gene calls are TRBV20-1 and TRBJ2-6, with D unclear. V was pared by 3 bases and J by 0 bases, with 6 bases between. The CDR3 is made up of 14 amino acids. CDR1 and CDR2 from the germline V gene are DFQATT and SNEGSKA (reference sequence). The chain's CDR3 is CSARESSGANVLTF. The CDR3 coding sequence is TGCAGTGCTAGGGAGAGCTCTGGGGCCAACGTCCTGACTTTC.

This clonotype was found many times. The J gene is TRBJ2-3, the V gene TRBV3-1; D ambiguous. The V and J ends lost 2 bases and 14 bases respectively, with 14 bases between them. CDR1 and CDR2 (germline): LGHDT, YNNKEL (reference sequence). This CDR3 region has 12 residues. The CDR3 bases are TGTGCCAGCAGCCAAAATGTCCGCAGTTGGTATTTT. Translating gives CASSQNVRSWYF.

This clonotype appeared a few times. V usage is TRBV7-6 and J usage is TRBJ1-1; the D gene is possibly TRBD1 (5 bases). This CDR3 has 13 amino acids. The germline V gene encodes CDR1 SGHVS and CDR2 FNYEAQ. Trimming removed 6 bases from V and 7 bases from J, with 15 bases in between. The CDR3 loop is CASRRTPTHEAFF. The CDR3 region has the DNA TGTGCCAGCAGAAGGACACCTACACATGAAGCTTTCTTT. The complete variable domain, with remaining parts taken from reference TRBV7-6 and TRBJ1-1, reads GAGVSQSPRYKVTKRGQDVALRCDPISGHVSLYWYRQALGQGPEFLTYFNYEAQQDKSGLPNDRFSAERPEGSISTLTIQRTEQRDSAMYRCASRRTPTHEAFFGQGTRLTVV.

The V call is TRBV25-1, the J call TRBJ2-2, with 7 positions matching TRBD1. CDR1 is MGHDK, CDR2 SYGVNS, per germline. CDR3 length: 15 amino acids. Trimming cost V 8 bases and J 2 bases; bases outside gene matches: 8. This chain's CDR3 is CASQLGTANTGELFF. The DNA for the CDR3 is TGTGCCAGCCAACTCGGGACAGCCAACACCGGGGAGCTGTTTTTT.

The V gene is TRBV6-2 or TRBV6-3, the J gene TRBJ2-3; 9 bases are shared with TRBD2. Losses at the gene ends were 6 bases for V and 5 bases for J; bases not matched to a gene: 6. CDR1 MNHEY and CDR2 SVGEGT come from the germline V gene. The CDR3 is 14 amino acids. The CDR3 region is CASSKGLAVDTQYF. The CDR3, as DNA: TGTGCCAGCAGCAAGGGACTAGCAGTAGATACGCAGTATTTT.

This clonotype was observed at least ten times. The chain employs TRBV5-1 and TRBJ2-3; 8 nucleotides agree with TRBD2. The CDR3 totals 15 residues. The germline gives CDR1 SGHRS, CDR2 YFSETQ. V shed 0 bases, J shed 3 bases, and the junction held 3 bases outside the gene matches. The CDR3 sequence is CASSLGTSRTDTQYF. CDR3 bases: TGCGCCAGCAGCTTGGGGACTAGCCGGACAGATACGCAGTATTTT.

The genes are TRBV24-1 and TRBJ2-1; 11 positions match TRBD2. J was trimmed by 0 bases and V by 3 bases; bases with no gene match: 0. The CDR3 loop spans 16 amino acids. Germline V gene lookup returns CDR1 KGHDR and CDR2 SFDVKD. The CDR3 DNA sequence: TGTGCCACCAGTGATGGGACTAGCGGCTCCTACAATGAGCAGTTCTTC. Translation gives CATSDGTSGSYNEQFF.

This clonotype has more than one count but fewer than ten. This chain links TRBV6-2 or TRBV6-3 with TRBJ2-7; 7 bases align to TRBD2. This CDR3 has 16 residues. Unmatched junction bases numbered 8, after V lost 0 bases and J lost 3 bases. CDR1 and CDR2 from the germline V gene are MNHEY and SVGEGT. The DNA of the CDR3 is TGTGCCAGCAGTTACTCGGAGGGAGGACTAGTCTACGAGCAGTACTTC. Translation: CASSYSEGGLVYEQYF.

This clonotype was detected ten times or more. The chain is built from TRBV6-6 and TRBJ2-1, with D hard to call. V lost 11 bases, J lost 0 bases, and 11 bases lay in between. CDR1 and CDR2 from the germline V gene are MNHNY and SVGAGI (reference sequence). This CDR3 has 13 amino acids. Here the CDR3 reads CACSRYSYNEQFF. CDR3 sequence (DNA): TGTGCCTGCTCACGGTACTCCTACAATGAGCAGTTCTTC.

The J gene is TRBJ2-1, the V gene TRBV29-1; TRBD2 matches at 10 bases. The germline V gene has CDR1 SQVTM and CDR2 ANQGSEA. Trimming took 7 bases from V and 3 from J; bases not matched to a gene: 6. The CDR3 spans 14 residues. The CDR3, as DNA: TGCAGCGGGAGGGAGCGGGGGGGCTACAATGAGCAGTTCTTC. It yields the protein CSGRERGGYNEQFF.